This TCR beta chain was captured by sequencing in a study of radiotherapy plus CTLA-4 blockade in lung cancer. Whole-study context: Of the patients, about 17% showed objective responses and more than 30% attained disease control.

Using immunoSEQ multiplex PCR, the repertoire was profiled, and TCRdb retains in-frame clones only, with some absent. This table holds 35,000 to 40,000 clones, 55% to 75% found once. CDR3 size: 13 residues. With 8 bases removed from V and 2 bases from J, the gap between germline ends came to 12 bases. CDR1 and CDR2 from the germline V gene are SNHLY and FYNNEI. Worth noting for this clone: Its antigen is currently unknown.

General study points: Among reported predictors of response, early blood T cell clone dynamics with interferon-beta performed best.

The clonotype comes from a human donor with non-small cell lung cancer who had stable disease on radiotherapy plus ipilimumab. This specimen consisted of peripheral blood, obtained from a patient treated with radiotherapy plus ipilimumab. The V and J genes are TRBV2 and TRBJ1-2, with a weak D call TRBD1 (5 bases). In nucleotides, the CDR3 is TGTGCCAGCTGGGGGGACCCAAACTATGGCTACACCTTC. It codes for CASWGDPNYGYTF.